This TCR beta chain was obtained from a study of T-cell memory formation after mild COVID-19. The CDR3 sequence is 13 residues long. With 5 bases removed from V and 4 bases from J, the gap between germline ends came to 9 bases. TCRdb redid the calling of the 5' RACE reads with MiXCR, one entry per CDR3 protein. The data contain around 450,000 distinct CDR3 sequences, about 24% of them singletons. Sequenced: PBMCs or a T cell subset sorted from them (not recorded which). This TCR came from an adult woman who had mild COVID-19 (a few samples of this study predate the infection). Cell type and time point are not known. The chain recombines TRBV12-3 or TRBV12-4 with TRBJ2-1; D possibly corresponds to TRBD2 (5 bases). This chain's CDR3 is CASSGGPYNEQFF. The CDR3 DNA reads TGTGCCAGCAGTGGCGGGCCGTACAATGAGCAGTTCTTC.